A selection of T cell receptor beta chains follows, all from one sample in a study of regulatory T cells in long-lasting Graves disease. TCRdb fed the multiplex PCR reads into MiXCR, producing one record per CDR3 protein. This sample yields roughly 420,000 distinct CDR3 sequences, of which 16% are seen a single time; around 23% belongs to the top ten. A further study also used this sample, focusing on T cells in Graves' hyperthyroidism and ophthalmopathy.

The sample consisted of peripheral blood mononuclear cells (PBMCs), taken at new diagnosis, from a patient treated with antithyroid drugs. The source is a woman between 18 and 29 years old with Graves disease. Each CDR3 is given without its conserved first and last residue. Rows may omit the clone size; those that give it use once, few, many or a size class.

>TRBV5-4|TRBJ2-1|many
ASSFGTSGPEQF
>TRBV5-1|TRBJ1-1|few
ASSLVSGGNTEAF
>TRBV20-1|TRBJ2-1|many
SARTLPSYNEQF
>TRBV12-3/TRBV12-4|TRBJ2-7|many
ASSLASSGMGMSEQY
>TRBV6-1|TRBJ1-1|few
ASSTGGIDTEAF
>TRBV10-3|TRBJ2-3|many
AIQSGSEDTQY
>TRBV11-3|TRBJ2-3|many
ASSHGGSTDTQY
>TRBV27|TRBJ1-4|many
ASSLAPGDFSDNEKLF
>TRBV15|TRBJ2-7|-
ATSRDLKGSYEQY
>TRBV12-3/TRBV12-4|TRBJ2-1|few
ASKGLANNEQF
>TRBV24-1|TRBJ2-7|-
ATSKGGVNEQY
>TRBV30|TRBJ2-5|-
AWDGSRTSGRGETQY
>TRBV6-2/TRBV6-3|TRBJ2-5|few
ASSDGTGVRETQY
>TRBV30|TRBJ2-1|few
AWSVGLAGVDEQF
>TRBV5-1|TRBJ2-3|-
ASSRGLAASTDTQY
>TRBV9|TRBJ1-2|many
ASSVGRGQPNYGYT
>TRBV6-1|TRBJ2-7|-
ASSENRYSYEQY
>TRBV9|TRBJ2-7|-
AGSAGLAGSYEQY
>TRBV6-2/TRBV6-3|TRBJ1-3|-
ASSDGQHSGNTIY
>TRBV28|TRBJ1-5|many
ASSPRTAGIQPQH
>TRBV6-2/TRBV6-3|TRBJ2-5|many
ASSYLPRQETQY
>TRBV7-2|TRBJ2-7|-
ASSKPGLRDRTYEQY
>TRBV28|TRBJ1-1|many
ASSQPQGVTVELGAF
>TRBV3-1|TRBJ2-3|many
ASSQGGRGTQY
>TRBV9|TRBJ2-2|few
ASSADSGELF
>TRBV25-1|TRBJ2-7|-
ASSESGTGLASEQY
>TRBV15|TRBJ2-7|few
ATSRPLGTGTYEQY
>TRBV18|TRBJ2-1|-
ASSPLSSPTYNEQF
>TRBV15|TRBJ2-7|many
ATSREGRVSYEQY
>TRBV12-3/TRBV12-4|TRBJ1-1|many
ASSLVQGTEAF
>TRBV5-4|TRBJ2-1|many
ASSRTGSYNEQF
>TRBV28|TRBJ1-2|many
ASSFTYGYT
>TRBV28|TRBJ2-5|many
ASSLSPSKLPRTQY
>TRBV20-1|TRBJ2-1|-
SAKGTSDHNEQF
>TRBV14|TRBJ2-3|many
ASTTHPHTDTQY
>TRBV5-6|TRBJ2-7|-
ASSLSGYSYEQY
>TRBV6-2/TRBV6-3|TRBJ2-1|-
ASSGVRRSNEQF
>TRBV5-6|TRBJ2-1|many
ASSFVRADNEQF
>TRBV2|TRBJ2-7|many
ASSELAGGFREQY
>TRBV12-3/TRBV12-4|TRBJ2-7|-
ASSPRLAGVGEQY
>TRBV20-1|TRBJ2-3|few
SASRLGGPGQGTDTQY
>TRBV7-8|TRBJ2-2|-
ASSSNRVGELF
>TRBV6-1|TRBJ1-4|many
ASRNGQFNEKLF
>TRBV4-1|TRBJ1-2|few
ASSQVISIYGYT
>TRBV7-3|TRBJ2-1|once
ASSSGRAYEQF
>TRBV28|TRBJ1-6|many
ASSLEVHNSPLH
>TRBV27|TRBJ2-1|many
ASRTNVEQF
>TRBV28|TRBJ2-1|few
ASLAGEREQF
>TRBV7-2|TRBJ2-1|many
ASSPSSGRFASPNEQF
>TRBV3-1|TRBJ2-1|many
ASSRTGLAGGREQF
>TRBV6-1|TRBJ2-7|many
ASSDLSYEQY
>TRBV28|TRBJ1-6|few
ASGLFQGQAGNSPLH
>TRBV5-1|TRBJ1-2|few
ASSVTASYGYT
>TRBV7-8|TRBJ2-2|many
ASSLGSGRAAGELF
>TRBV20-1|TRBJ2-3|many
SASGSLAGVADTQY